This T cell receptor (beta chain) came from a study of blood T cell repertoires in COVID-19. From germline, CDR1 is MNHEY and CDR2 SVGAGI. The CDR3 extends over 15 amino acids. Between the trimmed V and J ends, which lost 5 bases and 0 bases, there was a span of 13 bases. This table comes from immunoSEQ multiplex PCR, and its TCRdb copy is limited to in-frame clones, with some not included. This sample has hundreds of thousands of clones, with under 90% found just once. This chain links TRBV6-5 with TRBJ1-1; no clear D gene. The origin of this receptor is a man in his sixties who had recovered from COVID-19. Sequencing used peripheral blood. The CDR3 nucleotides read TGTGCCAGCAGTCCCCGAGGAGGTTTGAACACTGAAGCTTTCTTT. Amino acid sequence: CASSPRGGLNTEAFF.